The clone carrying this T cell receptor beta chain was counted a few times. Antigen specificity is unknown. Molecular barcoding with unique molecular identifiers was used for the TCRbeta library. MiXCR, applied by TCRdb to the PCR reads, yields one record per CDR3 protein. The sample has 150,000 to 250,000 distinct CDR3 sequences, 6.3% seen once. Germline CDR1 reads DFQATT; CDR2 reads SNEGSKA (reference sequence). V was clipped by 4 bases and J by 6 bases, with 5 bases between them. The CDR3 is 10 amino acids. This sample was included in a study of T-cell reconstitution after alpha-beta-depleted transplantation in children. Whole-study findings and limits: By one year post-transplant, T-cell counts and diversity largely arose from T cells that were newly produced.

The TCR was taken from a girl under three years old with combined immunodeficiency, due to receive a stem cell transplant. Sequencing was performed on PBMCs, taken before TCRalphabeta/CD19-depleted stem cell transplant. V gene TRBV20-1 combines with J gene TRBJ2-3; D uncertain. The CDR3 sequence is CSANSDTQYF. The CDR3 DNA sequence: TGCAGTGCTAACTCGGATACGCAGTATTTT.